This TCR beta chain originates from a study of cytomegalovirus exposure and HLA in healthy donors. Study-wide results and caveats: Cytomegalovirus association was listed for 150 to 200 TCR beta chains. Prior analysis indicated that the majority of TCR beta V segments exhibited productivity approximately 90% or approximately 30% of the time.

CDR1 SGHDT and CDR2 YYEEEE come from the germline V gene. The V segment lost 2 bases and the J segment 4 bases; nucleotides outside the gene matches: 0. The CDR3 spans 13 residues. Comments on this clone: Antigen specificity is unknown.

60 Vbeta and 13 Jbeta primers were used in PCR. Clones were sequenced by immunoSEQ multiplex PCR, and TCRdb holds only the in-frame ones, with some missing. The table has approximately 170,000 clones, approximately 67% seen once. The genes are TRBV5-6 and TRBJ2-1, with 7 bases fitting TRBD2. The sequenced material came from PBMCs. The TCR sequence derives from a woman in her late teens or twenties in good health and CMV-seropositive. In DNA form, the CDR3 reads TGTGCCAGCAGCTTCGGGGGGTACAATGAGCAGTTCTTC. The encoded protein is CASSFGGYNEQFF.